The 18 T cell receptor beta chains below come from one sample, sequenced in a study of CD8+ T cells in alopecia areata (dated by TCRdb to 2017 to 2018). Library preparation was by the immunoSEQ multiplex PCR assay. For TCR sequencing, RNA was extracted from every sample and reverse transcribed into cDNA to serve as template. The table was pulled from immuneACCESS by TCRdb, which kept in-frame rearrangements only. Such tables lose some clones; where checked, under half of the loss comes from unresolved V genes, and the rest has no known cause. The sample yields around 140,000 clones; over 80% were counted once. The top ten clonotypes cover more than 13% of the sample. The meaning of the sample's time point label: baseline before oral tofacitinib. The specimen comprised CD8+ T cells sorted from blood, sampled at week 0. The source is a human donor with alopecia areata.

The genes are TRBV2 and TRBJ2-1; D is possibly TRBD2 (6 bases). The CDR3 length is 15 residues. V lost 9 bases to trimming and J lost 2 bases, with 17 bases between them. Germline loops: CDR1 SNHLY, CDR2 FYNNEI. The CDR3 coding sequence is TGTGCCAGTCGGGGGTCGCAGACTCCCTACAATGAGCAGTTCTTC. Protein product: CASRGSQTPYNEQFF.

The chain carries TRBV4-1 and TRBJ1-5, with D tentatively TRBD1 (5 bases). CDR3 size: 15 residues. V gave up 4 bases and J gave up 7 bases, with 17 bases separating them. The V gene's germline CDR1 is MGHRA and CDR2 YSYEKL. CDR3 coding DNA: TGCGCCAGCAGCCCTATTTCGCAGGGCGTGCAGCCCCAGCATTTT. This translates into CASSPISQGVQPQHF.

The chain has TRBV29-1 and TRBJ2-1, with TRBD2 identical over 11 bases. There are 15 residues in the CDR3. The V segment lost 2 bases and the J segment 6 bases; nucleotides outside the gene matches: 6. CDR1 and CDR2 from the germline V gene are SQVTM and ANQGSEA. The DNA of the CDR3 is TGCAGCGTTGAAACTACTAGCGGGGGTGTCAATGAGCAGTTCTTC. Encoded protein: CSVETTSGGVNEQFF.

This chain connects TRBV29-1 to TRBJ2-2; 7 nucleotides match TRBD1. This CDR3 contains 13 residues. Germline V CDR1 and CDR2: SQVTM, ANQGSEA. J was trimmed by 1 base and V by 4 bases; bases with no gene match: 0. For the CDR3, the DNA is TGCAGCGTTGGGACAGGGAACACCGGGGAGCTGTTTTTT. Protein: CSVGTGNTGELFF.

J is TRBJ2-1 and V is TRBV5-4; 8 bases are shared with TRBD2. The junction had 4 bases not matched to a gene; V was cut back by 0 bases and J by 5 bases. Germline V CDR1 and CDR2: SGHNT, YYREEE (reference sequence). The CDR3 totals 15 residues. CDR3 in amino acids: CASSLELAEHNEQFF. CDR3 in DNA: TGTGCCAGCAGCTTGGAACTAGCGGAGCACAATGAGCAGTTCTTC.

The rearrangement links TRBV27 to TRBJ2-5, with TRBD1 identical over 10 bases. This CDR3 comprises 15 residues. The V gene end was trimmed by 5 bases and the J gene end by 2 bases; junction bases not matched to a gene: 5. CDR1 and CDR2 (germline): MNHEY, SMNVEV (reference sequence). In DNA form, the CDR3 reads TGTGCCAGCAGTCCCGGGACAGGGGAGCAAGAGACCCAGTACTTC. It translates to CASSPGTGEQETQYF.

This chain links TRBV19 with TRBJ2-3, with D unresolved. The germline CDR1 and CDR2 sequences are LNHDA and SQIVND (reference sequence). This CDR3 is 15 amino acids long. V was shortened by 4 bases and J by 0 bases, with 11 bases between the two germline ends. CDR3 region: CASSTSPSSTDTQYF. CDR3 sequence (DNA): TGTGCCAGTAGTACCAGTCCCTCTAGCACAGATACGCAGTATTTT. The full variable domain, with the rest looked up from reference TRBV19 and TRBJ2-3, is DGGITQSPKYLFRKEGQNVTLSCEQNLNHDAMYWYRQDPGQGLRLIYYSQIVNDFQKGDIAEGYSVSREKKESFPLTVTSAQKNPTAFYLCASSTSPSSTDTQYFGPGTRLTVL.

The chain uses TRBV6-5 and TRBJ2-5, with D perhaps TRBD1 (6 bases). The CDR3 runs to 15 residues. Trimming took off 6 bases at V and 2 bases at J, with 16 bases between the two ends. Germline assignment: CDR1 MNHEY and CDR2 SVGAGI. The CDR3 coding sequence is TGTGCCAGCAGCCCCGCCGGGACACAACAAGAGACCCAGTACTTC. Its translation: CASSPAGTQQETQYF.

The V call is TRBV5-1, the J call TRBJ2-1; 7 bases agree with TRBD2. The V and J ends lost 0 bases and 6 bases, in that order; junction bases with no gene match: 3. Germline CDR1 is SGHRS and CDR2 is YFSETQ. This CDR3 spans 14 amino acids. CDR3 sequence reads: CASSLAGGSNEQFF. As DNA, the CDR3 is TGCGCCAGCAGCTTGGCGGGGGGAAGCAATGAGCAGTTCTTC.

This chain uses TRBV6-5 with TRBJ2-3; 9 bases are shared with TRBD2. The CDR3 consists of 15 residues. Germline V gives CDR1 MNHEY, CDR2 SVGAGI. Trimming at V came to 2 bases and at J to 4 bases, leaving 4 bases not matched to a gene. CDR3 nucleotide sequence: TGTGCCAGCAGTTACGAAGCGGGGGGCGCAGATACGCAGTATTTT. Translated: CASSYEAGGADTQYF.

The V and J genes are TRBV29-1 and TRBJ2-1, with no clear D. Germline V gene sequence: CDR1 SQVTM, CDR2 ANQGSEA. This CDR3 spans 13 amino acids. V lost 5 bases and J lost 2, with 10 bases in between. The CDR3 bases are TGCAGCGTTACCAGCGATACCTACAATGAGCAGTTCTTC. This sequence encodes CSVTSDTYNEQFF.

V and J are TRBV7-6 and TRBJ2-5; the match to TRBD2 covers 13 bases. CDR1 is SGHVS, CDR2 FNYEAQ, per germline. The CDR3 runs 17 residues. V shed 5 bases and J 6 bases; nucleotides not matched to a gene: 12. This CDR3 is CASSLERTSGRSKTQYF. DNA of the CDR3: TGTGCCAGCAGCCTCGAAAGGACTAGCGGGAGATCAAAGACCCAGTACTTC.

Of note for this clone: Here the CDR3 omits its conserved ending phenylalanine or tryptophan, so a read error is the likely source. Here the CDR3 reads CASSGDSPTVGYTL. CDR3 DNA sequence: TGTGCCAGCAGCGGTGACAGCCCGACGGTCGGCTACACCCTC. This chain joins TRBV7-8 and TRBJ1-2, with D maybe TRBD1 (5 bases). The CDR3 length is 14 residues. The V gene's germline CDR1 is SGHVS and CDR2 FQNEAQ. V lost 5 bases, J lost 8 bases, and 18 bases lay in between.

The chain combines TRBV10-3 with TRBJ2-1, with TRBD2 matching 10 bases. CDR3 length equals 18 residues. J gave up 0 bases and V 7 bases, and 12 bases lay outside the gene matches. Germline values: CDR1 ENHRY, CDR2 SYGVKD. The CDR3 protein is CAINTLAGELGSYNEQFF. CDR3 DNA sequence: TGTGCCATCAACACCCTAGCGGGAGAACTTGGCTCCTACAATGAGCAGTTCTTC.

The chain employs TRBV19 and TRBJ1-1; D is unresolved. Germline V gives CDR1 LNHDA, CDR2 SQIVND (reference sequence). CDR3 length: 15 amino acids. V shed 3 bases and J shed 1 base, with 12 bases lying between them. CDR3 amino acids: CASSIAFTGNTEAFF. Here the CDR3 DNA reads TGTGCCAGTAGTATTGCGTTTACGGGGAACACTGAAGCTTTCTTT.

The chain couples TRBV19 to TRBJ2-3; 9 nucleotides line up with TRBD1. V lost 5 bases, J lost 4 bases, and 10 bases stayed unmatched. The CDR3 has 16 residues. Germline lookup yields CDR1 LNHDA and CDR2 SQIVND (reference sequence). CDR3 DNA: TGTGCCAGTAGTCCGCGCTTTACAGGGGGCCCAGATACGCAGTATTTT. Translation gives CASSPRFTGGPDTQYF.

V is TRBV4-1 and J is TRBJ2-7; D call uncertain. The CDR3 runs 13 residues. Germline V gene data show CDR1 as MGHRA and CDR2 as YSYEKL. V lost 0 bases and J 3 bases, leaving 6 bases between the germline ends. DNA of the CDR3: TGCGCCAGCAGCCAAGATGAAAGCTACGAGCAGTACTTC. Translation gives CASSQDESYEQYF.

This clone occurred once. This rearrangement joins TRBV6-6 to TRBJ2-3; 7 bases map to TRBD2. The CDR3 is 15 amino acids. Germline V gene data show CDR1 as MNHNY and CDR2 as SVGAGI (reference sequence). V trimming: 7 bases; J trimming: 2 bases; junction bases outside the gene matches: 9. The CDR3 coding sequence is TGTGCCAGCAAGGAGAGCGGGGACGACACAGATACGCAGTATTTT. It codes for CASKESGDDTDTQYF.